The 11 T cell receptor beta chains given below trace back to one sample, sequenced in a study of cytomegalovirus exposure and HLA in healthy donors. The PCR used 60 Vbeta and 13 Jbeta primers. Profiled with immunoSEQ multiplex PCR; TCRdb holds only in-frame clones, not every one. Among around 220,000 clones listed, roughly four fifths were seen once. The source material was PBMCs. The source is a girl under 18 in good health and CMV-seronegative.

This clone is a singleton in its sample. This rearrangement joins TRBV12-1 to TRBJ2-2; the tabulated D call, TRBD2, remains unverified against the DNA. TRBV12-1 is a recognized pseudogene. The CDR3 consists of 14 residues. Here the CDR3 DNA reads TGTGCCAGCAGCTCCTCTAGCGGGGCCGGGGAGCTGTTTTTT. This encodes CASSSSSGAGELFF.

This rearrangement joins TRBV5-1 to TRBJ2-3, with 11 bases that match TRBD1. The CDR3 extends over 17 amino acids. V dropped 0 bases and J dropped 0; count of bases not matched to a gene: 3. Germline CDR1 reads SGHRS; CDR2 reads YFSETQ. The CDR3 reads CASSLVGDRGSTDTQYF. The CDR3 coding sequence is TGCGCCAGCAGCTTGGTGGGGGACAGGGGGAGCACAGATACGCAGTATTTT.

V is TRBV4-3 and J is TRBJ1-4; D perhaps matches TRBD1 (6 bases). The CDR3 is made up of 14 amino acids. Trimming removed 1 base at V and 5 bases at J, with 8 bases between. Germline CDR1 reads LGHNA; CDR2 reads YSLEER. CDR3 loop: CASSQVDRNEKLFF. For the CDR3, the DNA is TGCGCCAGCAGCCAAGTGGACAGAAATGAAAAACTGTTTTTT.

This chain connects TRBV28 to TRBJ1-5; D gene unclear. CDR1 and CDR2 from the germline V gene are MDHEN and SYDVKM. V lost 3 bases and J 0 bases, leaving 27 bases between the germline ends. The CDR3 runs 21 residues. The DNA of the CDR3 is TGTGCCAGCAGTTTCTTCGGGCAACTGGGCGGGATCCCTTATAGCAATCAGCCCCAGCATTTT. Its protein product is CASSFFGQLGGIPYSNQPQHF.

The count of this clone is one. V is TRBV27 and J is TRBJ2-1, with D possibly matching TRBD1 (6 bases). V was cut by 3 bases and J by 3 bases, with 15 bases left in between. CDR1 is MNHEY and CDR2 is SMNVEV in the germline V gene (reference sequence). The CDR3 runs 16 residues. The DNA of the CDR3 is TGTGCCAGCAGTTTCACCGCCCCCAGGGGCTACAATGAGCAGTTCTTC. Residues: CASSFTAPRGYNEQFF.

The J gene is TRBJ1-5, the V gene TRBV5-6, with a weak D call TRBD1 (5 bases). V was trimmed by 4 bases and J by 4 bases, leaving 18 bases between them. The CDR3 loop spans 16 amino acids. Germline V gene sequence: CDR1 SGHDT, CDR2 YYEEEE. The CDR3 sequence is CASSVGPYTRNQPQHF. CDR3 bases: TGTGCCAGCAGCGTGGGACCCTACACTAGAAATCAGCCCCAGCATTTT.

In its sample, this clone was seen once. The chain joins TRBV5-1 to TRBJ2-7; weak D call: TRBD1 (5 bases). Germline V gene data show CDR1 as SGHRS and CDR2 as YFSETQ. The V end lost 7 bases, the J end lost 3 bases, and 20 bases lay between the germline ends. The CDR3 length is 15 residues. The CDR3 loop reads CASLPHKTVIYEQYF. CDR3 in DNA: TGCGCCAGCCTCCCACATAAGACAGTGATCTACGAGCAGTACTTC.

A few counts support this clone. This chain connects TRBV6-5 to TRBJ1-1; TRBD1 aligns across 9 bases. In germline, CDR1 is MNHEY, CDR2 SVGAGI. V gave up 5 bases and J gave up 5 bases; unmatched junction bases: 9. The CDR3 spans 15 residues. CDR3 nucleotide sequence: TGTGCCAGCAGTGCCGCCGGGACAGGGTATACTGAAGCTTTCTTT. Protein sequence: CASSAAGTGYTEAFF.

The gene calls are TRBV7-3 and TRBJ1-1; D is perhaps TRBD1 (5 bases). CDR1 and CDR2 from the germline V gene are SGHTA and FQGTGA. V lost 3 bases, J lost 4 bases, and 12 bases lay in between. CDR3 length: 14 residues. DNA of the CDR3: TGTGCCAGCAGCTTTACGGGGGTAGGCACTGAAGCTTTCTTT. Protein: CASSFTGVGTEAFF.

The rearrangement joins TRBV28 to TRBJ1-5; 7 bases map to TRBD1. CDR1 MDHEN and CDR2 SYDVKM come from the germline V gene. The CDR3 is 15 amino acids. With 6 bases clipped from V and 6 bases from J, the junction kept 11 bases outside the gene matches. The CDR3 loop reads CASSSWDRGLQPQHF. The CDR3 DNA sequence: TGTGCCAGCAGCTCCTGGGACAGAGGACTTCAGCCCCAGCATTTT.

The chain carries TRBV12-5 and TRBJ2-5; D possibly corresponds to TRBD1 (6 bases). Trimming stripped 1 base from V and 7 bases from J, with 7 bases between. Germline CDR1 reads LGHNT; CDR2 reads FRNRAP. The CDR3 spans 12 residues. The chain's CDR3 is CASGLEGGTQYF. The DNA for the CDR3 is TGTGCTAGTGGTTTGGAAGGGGGGACCCAGTACTTC.